The 4 T cell receptor beta chains in this list originate from one sample, sequenced in a study of technical replicates of blood from a few donors. Sequencing used immunoSEQ multiplex PCR; TCRdb keeps in-frame clones, though not all of them. Here the sample spans about 76,000 clones, roughly 96% being singletons. The material sequenced was T cells isolated from PBMCs. These receptors all stem from a human donor in good health.

This chain links TRBV10-3 with TRBJ2-7; 9 nucleotides line up with TRBD1. Germline V gene sequence: CDR1 ENHRY, CDR2 SYGVKD. Unmatched junction bases numbered 13, after V lost 11 bases and J lost 2 bases. This CDR3 spans 15 amino acids. The CDR3 nucleotides read TGTGCCGCCGTTCCCCAAAACAGGGGGCCCTACGAGCAGTACTTC. As protein: CAAVPQNRGPYEQYF.

This chain connects TRBV11-2 to TRBJ1-4, with no clear D. The CDR3 extends over 14 amino acids. The germline V gene encodes CDR1 SGHAT and CDR2 FQNNGV. Trimming took off 5 bases at V and 6 bases at J, with 13 bases between the two ends. As DNA, the CDR3 is TGTGCCAGCAGCCTATTTAACGGGGATGAAAAACTGTTTTTT. It is translated as CASSLFNGDEKLFF. Combining the CDR3 with reference TRBV11-2 and TRBJ1-4 gives the whole variable domain EAGVAQSPRYKIIEKRQSVAFWCNPISGHATLYWYQQILGQGPKLLIQFQNNGVVDDSQLPKDRFSAERLKGVDSTLKIQPAKLEDSAVYLCASSLFNGDEKLFFGSGTQLSVL.

V gene TRBV6-1 combines with J gene TRBJ2-7, with 9 bases matching TRBD1. V was pared by 6 bases and J by 1 base, with 4 bases of the junction left unmatched. The CDR3 covers 14 residues. Germline CDR1 reads MNHNS; CDR2 reads SASEGT. CDR3 region: CASRAGTGSYEQYF. The CDR3 nucleotides are TGTGCCAGCAGGGCCGGGACAGGGTCCTACGAGCAGTACTTC.

This chain connects TRBV28 to TRBJ1-4, with D perhaps TRBD1 (6 bases). V shed 5 bases and J shed 4 bases, with 23 bases lying between them. This CDR3 contains 18 residues. Per germline, CDR1 MDHEN and CDR2 SYDVKM. The CDR3 protein is CASSPLAIQTGVNEKLFF. In DNA form, the CDR3 reads TGTGCCAGCAGTCCGTTGGCAATTCAGACAGGAGTTAATGAAAAACTGTTTTTT.